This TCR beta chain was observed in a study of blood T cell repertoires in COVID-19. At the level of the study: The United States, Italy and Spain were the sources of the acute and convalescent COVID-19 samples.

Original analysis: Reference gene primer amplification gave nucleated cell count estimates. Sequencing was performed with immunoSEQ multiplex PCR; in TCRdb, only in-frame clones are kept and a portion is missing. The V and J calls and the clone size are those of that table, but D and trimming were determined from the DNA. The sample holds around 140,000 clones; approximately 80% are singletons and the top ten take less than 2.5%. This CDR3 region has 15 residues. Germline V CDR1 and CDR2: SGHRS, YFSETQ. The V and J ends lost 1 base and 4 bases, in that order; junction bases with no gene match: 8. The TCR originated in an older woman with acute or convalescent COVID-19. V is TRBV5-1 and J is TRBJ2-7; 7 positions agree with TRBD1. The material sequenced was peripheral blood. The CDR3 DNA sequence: TGCGCCAGCAGCTTGAGTCCGGGACAGACTTACGAGCAGTACTTC. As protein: CASSLSPGQTYEQYF.